The next 6 T cell receptor beta chains were all read from a single sample in a study of blood T cell repertoires in COVID-19. Sequenced by immunoSEQ multiplex PCR; TCRdb stores in-frame clones only, minus some. This table has roughly 71,000 clones, about 80% appearing once. The specimen sequenced was peripheral blood. These receptors all stem from a man between 65 and 85 years old who had recovered from COVID-19.

CDR3 amino acids: CASNLQGFVNTGELFF. The CDR3 nucleotides read TGTGCCAGCAACCTACAGGGGTTCGTAAACACCGGGGAGCTGTTTTTT. The chain combines TRBV7-2 with TRBJ2-2, with TRBD1 identical over 7 bases. This CDR3 has 16 residues. V was pared by 7 bases and J by 2 bases, with 10 bases of the junction left unmatched. CDR1 is SGHTA and CDR2 is FQGNSA in the germline V gene.

Only a few counts were recorded for this clone. CDR3 loop: CASSPGQRKEKLFF. CDR3 DNA sequence: TGTGCCAGCTCGCCGGGACAGAGGAAGGAAAAACTGTTTTTT. The rearrangement uses TRBV18 and TRBJ1-4; 7 bases map to TRBD1. There are 14 residues in the CDR3. The J segment lost 8 bases and the V segment lost 6 bases, leaving 9 bases of the junction unmatched. CDR1 and CDR2 (germline): KGHSH, LQKENI.

This chain uses TRBV7-9 with TRBJ1-2; TRBD1 matches at 12 bases. The CDR3 covers 16 residues. The germline CDR1 and CDR2 sequences are SEHNR and FQNEAQ (reference sequence). The V segment lost 5 bases and the J segment 4 bases; nucleotides outside the gene matches: 8. The CDR3 region is CASSPGTGGGGYGYTF. The CDR3 DNA sequence: TGTGCCAGCAGCCCAGGGACAGGGGGCGGCGGCTATGGCTACACCTTC.

This CDR3 is CAISESSQGARSPLHF. The CDR3, as DNA: TGTGCCATCAGTGAGTCGAGTCAGGGGGCACGTTCACCCCTCCACTTT. The J gene is TRBJ1-6, the V gene TRBV10-3, with 8 bases identical to TRBD1. This CDR3 is 16 amino acids long. From germline, CDR1 is ENHRY and CDR2 SYGVKD. V was clipped by 0 bases and J by 9 bases; unmatched bases: 7.

This clone was seen ten or more times. V and J are TRBV9 and TRBJ2-5; possibly TRBD1 for D (6 bases). The V gene's germline CDR1 is SGDLS and CDR2 YYNGEE. The length of the CDR3 is 15 residues. V was clipped by 4 bases and J by 5 bases, with 18 bases between them. The chain's CDR3 is CASSYSGTRGETQYF. CDR3 coding DNA: TGTGCCAGCAGCTACTCTGGGACGAGGGGGGAGACCCAGTACTTC. Together with reference TRBV9 and TRBJ2-5, the CDR3 gives the full variable domain: DSGVTQTPKHLITATGQRVTLRCSPRSGDLSVYWYQQSLDQGLQFLIQYYNGEERAKGNILERFSAQQFPDLHSELNLSSLELGDSALYFCASSYSGTRGETQYFGPGTRLLVL.

The chain carries TRBV21-1 and TRBJ1-3. TRBV21-1 is shown as a pseudogene. The CDR3 is made up of 15 amino acids. CDR3 bases: TGTGCCAGCCGCCGGCGCAGCGAAGAAGGAAACACCATATATTTT. This sequence encodes CASRRRSEEGNTIYF.